The 24 T cell receptor beta chains below were found in one sample sequenced in a study. TCRdb redid the calling of the 5' RACE reads with MiXCR, one entry per CDR3 protein. The top ten hold roughly 6% of the sample, which has 8,500 to 9,500 distinct CDR3 sequences, roughly 66% seen once. The sample consisted of tumor-infiltrating memory CD4+ T cells sorted from the breast tumor. Subset here: memory CD4+ T cells, CD4+CD45RO+CD25-. All receptors derive from a female donor with breast cancer.

This clonotype was seen a handful of times. The CDR3 loop reads CASSFFHEQYF. The CDR3 coding sequence is TGTGCCAGCAGTTTTTTCCACGAGCAGTACTTC. The V and J genes are TRBV12-3 or TRBV12-4 and TRBJ2-7; D is unresolved. V was shortened by 3 bases and J by 5 bases, with 5 bases between the two germline ends. The length of the CDR3 is 11 residues.

This clonotype was seen just once. This chain connects TRBV20-1 to TRBJ2-1; D may correspond to TRBD1 or TRBD2 (5 bases each). The J call may be wrong; the DNA end is better matched by TRBJ2-7. Germline lookup yields CDR1 DFQATT and CDR2 SNEGSKA (reference sequence). This CDR3 has 16 residues. The CDR3 here is CSAKWGTAHSYNEQYF. CDR3 nucleotide sequence: TGCAGTGCCAAATGGGGGACGGCGCACTCCTACAATGAGCAGTACTTC.

The chain has TRBV6-5 and TRBJ1-5, with D unresolved. Germline V gene sequence: CDR1 MNHEY, CDR2 SVGAGI. The CDR3 has 12 residues. V lost 7 bases, J lost 7 bases, and 11 bases lay in between. CDR3 DNA: TGTGCCAGCAATACAGTCGGGCAGCCCCAGCATTTT. Protein product: CASNTVGQPQHF.

The chain links TRBV6-6 to TRBJ2-7; 8 nucleotides match TRBD2. The V gene's germline CDR1 is MNHNY and CDR2 SVGAGI (reference sequence). Losses at the gene ends were 6 bases for V and 0 bases for J; bases not matched to a gene: 4. The CDR3 has 14 residues. CDR3: CASSFGLASYEQYF. In DNA form, the CDR3 reads TGTGCCAGCAGCTTTGGACTAGCCTCCTACGAGCAGTACTTC.

The chain employs TRBV20-1 and TRBJ2-3; D is possibly TRBD1 (6 bases). Looked up from germline, CDR1 is DFQATT and CDR2 is SNEGSKA (reference sequence). The CDR3 has 16 residues. V was cut by 6 bases and J by 0 bases, with 19 bases left in between. This CDR3 reads CSASPRTDSSTDTQYF. CDR3 in DNA: TGCAGTGCCAGCCCTAGGACAGACTCTAGCACAGATACGCAGTATTTT.

CDR3 sequence reads: CASSLDSTSTDTQYF. Written as DNA, the CDR3 is TGTGCCAGCAGCTTAGACAGTACTAGCACAGATACGCAGTATTTT. The chain joins TRBV7-2 to TRBJ2-3; D is ambiguous. This CDR3 has 15 residues. CDR1 is SGHTA, CDR2 FQGNSA, per germline. V lost 1 base to trimming and J lost 0 bases, with 8 bases between them. Combining the CDR3 with reference TRBV7-2 and TRBJ2-3 gives the whole variable domain GAGVSQSPSNKVTEKGKDVELRCDPISGHTALYWYRQSLGQGLEFLIYFQGNSAPDKSGLPSDRFSAERTGGSVSTLTIQRTQQEDSAVYLCASSLDSTSTDTQYFGPGTRLTVL.

The chain couples TRBV4-3 to TRBJ2-1; TRBD2 agrees at 10 bases. CDR3 length equals 17 residues. CDR1 is LGHNA and CDR2 is YSLEER in the germline V gene. The V and J ends lost 4 bases and 4 bases, in that order; junction bases with no gene match: 10. The CDR3 is CASSPRVLAGVYNEQFF. DNA for the CDR3: TGCGCCAGCAGCCCACGAGTGCTAGCGGGAGTATACAATGAGCAGTTCTTC.

The chain links TRBV7-6 to TRBJ2-1; perhaps TRBD2 as D (6 bases). The germline V and J ends were trimmed by 2 bases and 0 bases, with 11 bases remaining between them. The CDR3 covers 16 residues. Germline CDR1 SGHVS, CDR2 FNYEAQ. The CDR3 loop is CASSLLLASSYNEQFF. DNA for the CDR3: TGTGCCAGCAGCTTACTCCTAGCGAGCTCCTACAATGAGCAGTTCTTC. Full variable domain (outside the CDR3, taken from reference TRBV7-6 and TRBJ2-1): GAGVSQSPRYKVTKRGQDVALRCDPISGHVSLYWYRQALGQGPEFLTYFNYEAQQDKSGLPNDRFSAERPEGSISTLTIQRTEQRDSAMYRCASSLLLASSYNEQFFGPGTRLTVL.

The chain has TRBV12-3 or TRBV12-4 and TRBJ1-5, with D tentatively TRBD1 (5 bases). CDR3 length: 15 residues. Trimming stripped 6 bases from V and 0 bases from J, with 12 bases between. CDR3 in DNA: TGTGCCAGCAGGGCTTGGGACGGTAGCAATCAGCCCCAGCATTTT. It translates to CASRAWDGSNQPQHF.

V and J are TRBV12-3 or TRBV12-4 and TRBJ1-1; D is unclear. The CDR3 contains 13 residues. Trimming left V 6 bases short and J 4 bases short, with 12 bases between. The CDR3 nucleotides are TGTGCCAGCAGGAGAGGCCCGAGCACTGAAGCTTTCTTT. Translation gives CASRRGPSTEAFF.

As to this clonotype: At one end, the junction sequence differs from germline, possibly due to a read error. The chain is built from TRBV7-3 and TRBJ1-1; no reliable D call. CDR1 and CDR2 from the germline V gene are SGHTA and FQGTGA. This CDR3 spans 13 amino acids. The CDR3 is CASGFVTLTEAFF. In DNA form, the CDR3 reads TGTGCCAGCGGCTTCGTCACGCTCACTGAAGCTTTCTTT. The entire variable domain, with the rest obtained from reference TRBV7-3 and TRBJ1-1, is as follows: GAGVSQTPSNKVTEKGKYVELRCDPISGHTALYWYRQSLGQGPEFLIYFQGTGAADDSGLPNDRFFAVRPEGSVSTLKIQRTERGDSAVYLCASGFVTLTEAFFGQGTRLTVV.

V is TRBV29-1 and J is TRBJ2-5, with TRBD2 matching over 9 bases. Trimming cost V 5 bases and J 2 bases; bases outside gene matches: 6. The germline V gene encodes CDR1 SQVTM and CDR2 ANQGSEA. The length of the CDR3 is 14 residues. The CDR3 DNA reads TGCAGCGTTACAGGGAGCGGGGGGCAAGAGACCCAGTACTTC. Translated: CSVTGSGGQETQYF.

In its sample, this clonotype was seen a few times. The rearrangement joins TRBV24-1 to TRBJ2-6; D is uncertain. V shed 9 bases and J shed 2 bases, with 16 bases lying between them. CDR3 size: 16 residues. From germline, CDR1 is KGHDR and CDR2 SFDVKD. The CDR3 nucleotides are TGTGCCACCGACGCGGTTGGGTTCGCTGGGGCCAACGTCCTGACTTTC. Translation gives CATDAVGFAGANVLTF.

V and J are TRBV5-1 and TRBJ1-1; D unresolved. The germline gives CDR1 SGHRS, CDR2 YFSETQ. V lost 1 base, J lost 5 bases, and 9 bases lay in between. This CDR3 is 13 amino acids long. In nucleotides, the CDR3 is TGCGCCAGCAGCTTGCCAGCAGCTACTGAAGCTTTCTTT. Protein: CASSLPAATEAFF.

V gene TRBV4-1 combines with J gene TRBJ2-1; D gene unclear. This CDR3 comprises 12 residues. Germline CDR1 and CDR2: MGHRA and YSYEKL. Trimming took 3 bases from V and 10 from J, leaving 10 bases between them. The CDR3 nucleotides read TGCGCCAGCAGCCACCCATACACAGAGCAGTTCTTC. This translates into CASSHPYTEQFF.

Comments on this clonotype: A junction boundary mismatches the germline segment, possibly from a read error. V usage is TRBV4-1 and J usage is TRBJ1-4; TRBD1 is a possible D gene (6 bases). Germline V gives CDR1 MGHRA, CDR2 YSYEKL. The CDR3 loop spans 16 amino acids. This CDR3 reads CTSSQEPSLQGEKLFF. The CDR3 DNA reads TGCACCAGCAGCCAAGAGCCCTCACTCCAGGGGGAAAAACTGTTTTTT.

Only a few counts were recorded for this clonotype. The chain carries TRBV27 and TRBJ2-3; 16 bases align to TRBD2. With 4 bases clipped from V and 4 bases from J, the junction kept 11 bases outside the gene matches. The CDR3 totals 19 residues. Germline-derived CDR1 and CDR2 are MNHEY and SMNVEV (reference sequence). CDR3 DNA: TGTGCCAGCAGTTCCTCTGTCCCGGGACTAGCGGGGGGGCCAGATACGCAGTATTTT. Amino acid sequence: CASSSSVPGLAGGPDTQYF.

V usage is TRBV5-1 and J usage is TRBJ2-1; TRBD2 matches 7 bases. Per the germline V gene, CDR1 is SGHRS and CDR2 is YFSETQ. CDR3 length: 16 amino acids. V lost 0 bases and J lost 10; bases outside the gene matches: 13. CDR3 DNA sequence: TGCGCCAGCAGCTTGGCGACTAGCCCTAAAGAGGGGGAGCAGTTCTTC. This sequence encodes CASSLATSPKEGEQFF. The full variable domain, rest sourced from reference TRBV5-1 and TRBJ2-1, is KAGVTQTPRYLIKTRGQQVTLSCSPISGHRSVSWYQQTPGQGLQFLFEYFSETQRNKGNFPGRFSGRQFSNSRSEMNVSTLELGDSALYLCASSLATSPKEGEQFFGPGTRLTVL.

The chain links TRBV4-3 to TRBJ2-1; D unclear. Trimming removed 0 bases from V and 3 bases from J, with 3 bases in between. Germline CDR1 LGHNA, CDR2 YSLEER. There are 13 residues in the CDR3. In DNA, the CDR3 is TGCGCCAGCAGCCAAGACAACTACAATGAGCAGTTCTTC. It is translated as CASSQDNYNEQFF.

This clonotype turned up a few times. The genes are TRBV20-1 and TRBJ2-7; the match to TRBD2 covers 8 bases. The CDR3 length is 15 residues. The germline V gene has CDR1 DFQATT and CDR2 SNEGSKA (reference sequence). V lost 6 bases to trimming and J lost 0 bases; unmatched junction nucleotides: 10. As DNA, the CDR3 is TGCAGTGCCCCACGGGGGGGCCTCAGCTCCTACGAGCAGTACTTC. Translated: CSAPRGGLSSYEQYF.

On this clonotype: The junction differs from germline at one of its ends, possibly a read error. The V call is TRBV6-2 or TRBV6-3, the J call TRBJ2-5, with D possibly being TRBD1 (5 bases). Germline assignment: CDR1 MNHEY and CDR2 SVGEGT. The CDR3 is 11 amino acids. The CDR3 DNA sequence: TGCGCCAGCAGGGACCAAGAGACCCAGTACTTC. Amino acid sequence: CASRDQETQYF.

The CDR3: CASSYSPASGTGFDNEQFF. Written as DNA, the CDR3 is TGTGCCAGCAGTTATAGCCCTGCATCCGGGACAGGGTTCGACAATGAGCAGTTCTTC. The rearrangement uses TRBV6-2 or TRBV6-3 and TRBJ2-1; 9 nucleotides align to TRBD1. This CDR3 has 19 residues. The junction had 17 bases not matched to a gene; V was cut back by 3 bases and J by 5 bases. The germline V gene has CDR1 MNHEY and CDR2 SVGEGT.

The chain carries TRBV20-1 and TRBJ1-5; TRBD1 aligns across 8 bases. This CDR3 region has 12 residues. V gave up 7 bases and J gave up 7 bases; unmatched junction bases: 6. The germline gives CDR1 DFQATT, CDR2 SNEGSKA (reference sequence). CDR3 region: CSVDRGGQPQHF. The DNA for the CDR3 is TGCAGTGTCGACAGGGGCGGGCAGCCCCAGCATTTT.

The chain joins TRBV20-1 to TRBJ1-1; maybe TRBD1 (5 bases). The CDR3 has 14 amino acids. Germline values: CDR1 DFQATT, CDR2 SNEGSKA (reference sequence). V lost 6 bases, J lost 2 bases, and 16 bases lay in between. The CDR3 DNA follows: TGCAGTGCGCCGGACATTAAGCCTAACACTGAAGCTTTCTTT. Translated: CSAPDIKPNTEAFF.